This entry is about one T cell receptor (beta chain). The record originates from a study of T cell repertoires in aging, cancer and after chemotherapy. Peripheral blood genomic DNA, not sorted cells or RNA, was the template. Rearranged V-D-J TRB sequences were amplified with a mixed TRB-A/B primer pool. TCRdb passed the multiplex PCR reads through MiXCR, listing each CDR3 protein once. The table shows about 10,000 distinct CDR3 sequences, with 20% to 30% occurring only once. Sequenced sample: blood. The clonotype comes from a human donor with a blood cancer. The donor label of this sample is uncertain.

The CDR3 DNA sequence: TGTGCCAGCAGCTTGGGAGGGATTGATTCACCCCTCCACTTT. Translating gives CASSLGGIDSPLHF. The V and J genes are TRBV5-4 and TRBJ1-6; no clear D gene. Trimming pared 0 bases from V and 8 bases from J, leaving 9 bases between. The CDR3 has 14 residues. The germline V gene has CDR1 SGHNT and CDR2 YYREEE (reference sequence).